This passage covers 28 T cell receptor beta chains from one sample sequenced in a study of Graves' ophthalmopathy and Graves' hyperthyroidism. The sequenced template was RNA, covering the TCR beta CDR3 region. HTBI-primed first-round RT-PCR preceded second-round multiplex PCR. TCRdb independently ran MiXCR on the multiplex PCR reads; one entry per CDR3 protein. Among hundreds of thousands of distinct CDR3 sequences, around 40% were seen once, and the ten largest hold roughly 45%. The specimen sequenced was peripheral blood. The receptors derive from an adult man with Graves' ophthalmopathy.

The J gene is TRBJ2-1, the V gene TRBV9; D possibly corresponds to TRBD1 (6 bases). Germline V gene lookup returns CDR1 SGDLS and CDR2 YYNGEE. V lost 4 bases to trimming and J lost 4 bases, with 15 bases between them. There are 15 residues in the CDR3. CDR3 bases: TGTGCCAGCAGCCAGGGACCAGGGGTATACAATGAGCAGTTCTTC. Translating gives CASSQGPGVYNEQFF. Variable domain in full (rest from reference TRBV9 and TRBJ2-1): DSGVTQTPKHLITATGQRVTLRCSPRSGDLSVYWYQQSLDQGLQFLIQYYNGEERAKGNILERFSAQQFPDLHSELNLSSLELGDSALYFCASSQGPGVYNEQFFGPGTRLTVL.

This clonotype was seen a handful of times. CDR3 coding DNA: TGTGCCAGCAAAAATAGCGGGGGCCAGACGGGGGAGACCCAGTACTTC. Translated: CASKNSGGQTGETQYF. The chain has TRBV2 and TRBJ2-5; 9 bases are a match to TRBD2. V shed 7 bases, J shed 5 bases, and the junction held 14 bases outside the gene matches. Germline CDR1 and CDR2: SNHLY and FYNNEI. The CDR3 contains 16 residues.

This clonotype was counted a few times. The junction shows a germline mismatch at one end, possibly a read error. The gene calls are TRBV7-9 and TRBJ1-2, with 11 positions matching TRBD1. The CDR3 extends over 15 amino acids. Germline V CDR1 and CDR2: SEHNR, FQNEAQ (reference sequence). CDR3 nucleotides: TGCGCCAGCAGCCTCGGGACAGGGGGTGGTCGCGGCTACACCTTC. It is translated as CASSLGTGGGRGYTF.

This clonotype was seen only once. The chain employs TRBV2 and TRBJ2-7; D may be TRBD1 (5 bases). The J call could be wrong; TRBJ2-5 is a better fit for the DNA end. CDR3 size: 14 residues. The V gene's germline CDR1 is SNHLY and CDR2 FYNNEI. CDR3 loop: CASSEADNQETQYF. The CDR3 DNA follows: TGTGCCAGCAGTGAAGCGGACAACCAAGAGACCCAGTACTTC.

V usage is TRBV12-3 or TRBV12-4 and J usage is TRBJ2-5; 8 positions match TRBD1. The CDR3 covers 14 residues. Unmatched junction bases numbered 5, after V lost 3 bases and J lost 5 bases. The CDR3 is CASSFQGATETQYF. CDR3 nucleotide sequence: TGTGCCAGCAGTTTCCAGGGGGCTACGGAGACCCAGTACTTC.

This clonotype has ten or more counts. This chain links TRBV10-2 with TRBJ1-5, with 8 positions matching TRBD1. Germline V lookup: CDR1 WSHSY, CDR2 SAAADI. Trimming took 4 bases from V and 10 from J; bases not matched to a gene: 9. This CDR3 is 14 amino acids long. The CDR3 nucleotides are TGCGCCAGCAGTGCCTCTAGACAGGGGCCCCCCCAGCATTTT. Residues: CASSASRQGPPQHF.

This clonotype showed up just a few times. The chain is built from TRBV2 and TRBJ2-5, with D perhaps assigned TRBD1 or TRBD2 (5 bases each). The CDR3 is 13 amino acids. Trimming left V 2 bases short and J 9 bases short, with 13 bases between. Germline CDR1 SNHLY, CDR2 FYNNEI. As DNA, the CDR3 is TGTGCCAGCAGTGAATCTTTTCGGGACCCCCAGTACTTC. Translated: CASSESFRDPQYF. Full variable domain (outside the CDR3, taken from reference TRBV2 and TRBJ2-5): EPEVTQTPSHQVTQMGQEVILRCVPISNHLYFYWYRQILGQKVEFLVSFYNNEISEKSEIFDDQFSVERPDGSNFTLKIRSTKLEDSAMYFCASSESFRDPQYFGPGTRLLVL.

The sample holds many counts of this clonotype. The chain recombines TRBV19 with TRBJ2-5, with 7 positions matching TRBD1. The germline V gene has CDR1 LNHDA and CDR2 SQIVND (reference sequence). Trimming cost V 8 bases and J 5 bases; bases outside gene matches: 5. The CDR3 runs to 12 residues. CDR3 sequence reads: CASGRQGETQYF. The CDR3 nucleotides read TGTGCCAGTGGAAGACAGGGCGAGACCCAGTACTTC.

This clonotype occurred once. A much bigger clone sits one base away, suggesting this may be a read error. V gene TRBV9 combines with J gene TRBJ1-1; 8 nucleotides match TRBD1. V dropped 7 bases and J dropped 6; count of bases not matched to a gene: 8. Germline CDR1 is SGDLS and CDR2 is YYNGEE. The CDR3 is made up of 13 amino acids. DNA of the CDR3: TGTGCCAGCGGTGGACAGGGAAATCCTGAAGCTTTCTTT. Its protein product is CASGGQGNPEAFF.

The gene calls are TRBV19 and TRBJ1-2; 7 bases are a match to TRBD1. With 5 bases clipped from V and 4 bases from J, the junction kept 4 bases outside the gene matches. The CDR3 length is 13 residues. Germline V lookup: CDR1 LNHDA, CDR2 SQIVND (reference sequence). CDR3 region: CASSETGPYGYTF. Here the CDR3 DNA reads TGTGCCAGTAGTGAGACAGGGCCCTATGGCTACACCTTC. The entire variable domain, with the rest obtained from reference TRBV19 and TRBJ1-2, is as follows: DGGITQSPKYLFRKEGQNVTLSCEQNLNHDAMYWYRQDPGQGLRLIYYSQIVNDFQKGDIAEGYSVSREKKESFPLTVTSAQKNPTAFYLCASSETGPYGYTFGSGTRLTVV.

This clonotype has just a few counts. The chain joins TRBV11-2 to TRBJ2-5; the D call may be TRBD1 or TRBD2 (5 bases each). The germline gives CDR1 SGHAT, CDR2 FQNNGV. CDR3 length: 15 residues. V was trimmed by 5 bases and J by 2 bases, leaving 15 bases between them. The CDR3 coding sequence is TGTGCCAGCAGCCTTCTGGGGGATGGACAAGAGACCCAGTACTTC. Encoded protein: CASSLLGDGQETQYF.

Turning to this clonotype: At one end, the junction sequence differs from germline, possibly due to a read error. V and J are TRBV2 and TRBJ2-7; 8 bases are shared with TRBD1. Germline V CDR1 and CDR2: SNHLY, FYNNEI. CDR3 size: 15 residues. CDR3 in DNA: TGCGCCAGCAGCCGTCCCGACAGGGGCATATACGAGCAGTACTTC. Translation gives CASSRPDRGIYEQYF.

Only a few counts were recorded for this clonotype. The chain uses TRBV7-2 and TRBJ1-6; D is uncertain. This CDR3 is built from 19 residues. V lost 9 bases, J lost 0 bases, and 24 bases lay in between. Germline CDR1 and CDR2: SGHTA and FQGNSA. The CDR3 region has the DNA TGTGCCAGTCGATGGAAACCGGGCCCAGATAGCTCCTATAATTCACCCCTCCACTTT. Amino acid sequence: CASRWKPGPDSSYNSPLHF. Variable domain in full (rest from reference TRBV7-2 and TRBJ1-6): GAGVSQSPSNKVTEKGKDVELRCDPISGHTALYWYRQSLGQGLEFLIYFQGNSAPDKSGLPSDRFSAERTGGSVSTLTIQRTQQEDSAVYLCASRWKPGPDSSYNSPLHFGNGTRLTVT.

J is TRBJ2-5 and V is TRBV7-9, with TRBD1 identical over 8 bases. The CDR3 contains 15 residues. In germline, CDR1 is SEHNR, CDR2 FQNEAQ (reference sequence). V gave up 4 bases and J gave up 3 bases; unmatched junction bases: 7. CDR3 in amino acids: CASSSTRTGKETQYF. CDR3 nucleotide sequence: TGTGCCAGCAGCTCAACTAGGACAGGGAAAGAGACCCAGTACTTC.

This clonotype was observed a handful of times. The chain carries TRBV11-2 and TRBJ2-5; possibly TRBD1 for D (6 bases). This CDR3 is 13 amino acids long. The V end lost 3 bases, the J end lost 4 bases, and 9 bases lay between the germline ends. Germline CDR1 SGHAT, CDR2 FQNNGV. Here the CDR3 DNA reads TGTGCCAGCAGCTTTGAAGGGGGAGAGACCCAGTACTTC. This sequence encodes CASSFEGGETQYF.

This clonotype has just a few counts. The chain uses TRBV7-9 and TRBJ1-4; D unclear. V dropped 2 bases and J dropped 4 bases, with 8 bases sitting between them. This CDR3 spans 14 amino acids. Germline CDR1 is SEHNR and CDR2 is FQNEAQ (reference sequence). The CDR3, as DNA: TGTGCCAGCAGCTTATGGCAGGATAATGAAAAACTGTTTTTT. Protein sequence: CASSLWQDNEKLFF. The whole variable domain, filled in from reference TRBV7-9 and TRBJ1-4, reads DTGVSQNPRHKITKRGQNVTFRCDPISEHNRLYWYRQTLGQGPEFLTYFQNEAQLEKSRLLSDRFSAERPKGSFSTLEIQRTEQGDSAMYLCASSLWQDNEKLFFGSGTQLSVL.

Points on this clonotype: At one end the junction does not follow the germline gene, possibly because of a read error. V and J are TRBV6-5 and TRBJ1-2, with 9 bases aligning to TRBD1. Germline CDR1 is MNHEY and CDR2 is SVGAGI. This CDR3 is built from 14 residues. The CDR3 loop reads CASRPGQGNHGYTF. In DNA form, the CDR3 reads TGTGCCAGCAGACCGGGACAGGGTAACCATGGCTACACCTTC.

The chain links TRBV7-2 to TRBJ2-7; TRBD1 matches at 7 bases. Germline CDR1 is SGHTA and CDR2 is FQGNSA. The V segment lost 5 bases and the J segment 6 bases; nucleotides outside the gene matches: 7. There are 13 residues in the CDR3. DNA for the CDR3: TGTGCCAGCAGCCCTCGGACAGGTCGCGAGCAGTACTTC. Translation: CASSPRTGREQYF.

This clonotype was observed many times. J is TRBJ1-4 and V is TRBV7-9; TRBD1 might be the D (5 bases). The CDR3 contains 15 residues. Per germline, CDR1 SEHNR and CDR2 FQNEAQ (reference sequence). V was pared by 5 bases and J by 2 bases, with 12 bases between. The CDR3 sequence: CASSPGRKTNEKLFF. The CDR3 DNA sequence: TGTGCCAGCAGCCCAGGGAGGAAGACTAATGAAAAACTGTTTTTT.

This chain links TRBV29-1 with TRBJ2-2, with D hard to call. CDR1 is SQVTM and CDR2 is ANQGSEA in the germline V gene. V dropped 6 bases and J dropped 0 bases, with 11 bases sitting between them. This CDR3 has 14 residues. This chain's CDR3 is CSVGSATNTGELFF. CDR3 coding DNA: TGCAGCGTCGGTTCGGCCACGAACACCGGGGAGCTGTTTTTT.

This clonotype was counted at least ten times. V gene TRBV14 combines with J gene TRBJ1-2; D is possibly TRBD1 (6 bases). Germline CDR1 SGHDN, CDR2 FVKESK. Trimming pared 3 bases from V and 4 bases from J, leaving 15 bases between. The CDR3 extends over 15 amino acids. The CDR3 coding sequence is TGTGCCAGCAGCCAGATCCGGGACACCTTCTATGGCTACACCTTC. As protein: CASSQIRDTFYGYTF.

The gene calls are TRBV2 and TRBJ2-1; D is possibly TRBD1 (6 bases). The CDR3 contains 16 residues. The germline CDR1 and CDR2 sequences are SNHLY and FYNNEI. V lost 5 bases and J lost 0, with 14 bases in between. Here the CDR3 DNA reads TGTGCCAGCAGTTCTCACGGGACACCCTCCTACAATGAGCAGTTCTTC. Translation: CASSSHGTPSYNEQFF.

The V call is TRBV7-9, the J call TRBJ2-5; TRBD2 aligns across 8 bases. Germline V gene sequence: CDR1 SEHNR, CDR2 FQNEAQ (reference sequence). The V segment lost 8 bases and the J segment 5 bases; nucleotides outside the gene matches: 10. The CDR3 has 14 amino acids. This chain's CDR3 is CASDRSGSGETQYF. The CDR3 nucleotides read TGTGCCAGCGATAGGAGCGGGAGTGGTGAGACCCAGTACTTC. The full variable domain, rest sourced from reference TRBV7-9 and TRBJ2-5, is DTGVSQNPRHKITKRGQNVTFRCDPISEHNRLYWYRQTLGQGPEFLTYFQNEAQLEKSRLLSDRFSAERPKGSFSTLEIQRTEQGDSAMYLCASDRSGSGETQYFGPGTRLLVL.

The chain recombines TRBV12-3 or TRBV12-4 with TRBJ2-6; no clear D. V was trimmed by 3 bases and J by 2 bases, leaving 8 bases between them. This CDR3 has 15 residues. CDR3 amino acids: CASSLHAPGANVLTF. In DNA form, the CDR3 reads TGTGCCAGCAGTTTGCATGCTCCTGGGGCCAACGTCCTGACTTTC.

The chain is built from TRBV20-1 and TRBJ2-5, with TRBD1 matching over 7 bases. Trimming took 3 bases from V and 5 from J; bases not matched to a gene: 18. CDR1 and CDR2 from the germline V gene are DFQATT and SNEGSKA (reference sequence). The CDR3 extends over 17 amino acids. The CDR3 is CSASDITGQTRFETQYF. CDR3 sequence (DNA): TGCAGTGCTAGTGATATAACGGGACAGACAAGATTTGAGACCCAGTACTTC.

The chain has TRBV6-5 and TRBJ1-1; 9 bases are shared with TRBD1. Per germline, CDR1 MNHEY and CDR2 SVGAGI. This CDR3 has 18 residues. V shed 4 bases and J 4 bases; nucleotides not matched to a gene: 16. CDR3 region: CASSFFTGGVGSSTEAFF. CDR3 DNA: TGTGCCAGCAGTTTCTTTACAGGGGGCGTCGGGTCGAGCACTGAAGCTTTCTTT.

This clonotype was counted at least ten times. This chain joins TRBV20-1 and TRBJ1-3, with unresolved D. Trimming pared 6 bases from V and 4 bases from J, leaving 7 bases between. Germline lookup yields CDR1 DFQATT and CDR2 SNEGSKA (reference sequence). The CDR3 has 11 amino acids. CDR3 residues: CSAAAGNTIYF. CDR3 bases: TGCAGTGCGGCAGCGGGAAACACCATATATTTT.

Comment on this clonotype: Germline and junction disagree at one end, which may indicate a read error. CDR3 bases: TGTGCCAGCAGTGATACCGGGACAGGGGTCTACGAGCAGTACTTC. It translates to CASSDTGTGVYEQYF. The chain carries TRBV10-3 and TRBJ2-7; 10 nucleotides match TRBD1. Germline V gene lookup returns CDR1 ENHRY and CDR2 SYGVKD. There are 15 residues in the CDR3.